These 27 T cell receptor beta chains originate from one sample sequenced in a study of T cells after somatic rescue of genetic block. Here immunoSEQ multiplex PCR was the method, and the copy in TCRdb shows in-frame clones only, minus some. The sample includes about 70,000 clones, around 92% of them seen just once. Specimen: peripheral blood mononuclear cells (PBMCs). These receptors all come from a man aged 35 to 55.

The chain carries TRBV5-4 and TRBJ1-1; D unresolved. Per the germline V gene, CDR1 is SGHNT and CDR2 is YYREEE (reference sequence). This CDR3 contains 16 residues. V lost 4 bases, J lost 7 bases, and 23 bases lay in between. The CDR3 DNA follows: TGTGCCAGCAGCCCCCCCTTAGACCTGAATGGGCATGAAGCTTTCTTT. Encoded protein: CASSPPLDLNGHEAFF.

This clone was counted a single time. The V call is TRBV11-1, the J call TRBJ2-5; no clear D gene. This CDR3 is 13 amino acids long. Trimming took off 7 bases at V and 2 bases at J, with 11 bases between the two ends. Per the germline V gene, CDR1 is SGHAT and CDR2 is FQDESV (reference sequence). The CDR3 coding sequence is TGTGCCAGCATGAAAGGGTGGCAAGAGACCCAGTACTTC. Translation gives CASMKGWQETQYF.

A single count supports this clone. The chain links TRBV19 to TRBJ1-2; the match to TRBD1 covers 8 bases. V lost 7 bases to trimming and J lost 8 bases; unmatched junction nucleotides: 12. The CDR3 extends over 14 amino acids. Germline assignment: CDR1 LNHDA and CDR2 SQIVND (reference sequence). The CDR3 nucleotides are TGTGCCAGTAATCCGGGACAGGCCCATTTCGGCTACACCTTC. Translated, it gives CASNPGQAHFGYTF. Filled out from reference TRBV19 and TRBJ1-2, the complete variable domain reads DGGITQSPKYLFRKEGQNVTLSCEQNLNHDAMYWYRQDPGQGLRLIYYSQIVNDFQKGDIAEGYSVSREKKESFPLTVTSAQKNPTAFYLCASNPGQAHFGYTFGSGTRLTVV.

The chain recombines TRBV9 with TRBJ2-7, with D uncertain. V lost 4 bases and J lost 0, with 8 bases in between. The CDR3 has 13 residues. The germline CDR1 and CDR2 sequences are SGDLS and YYNGEE. The CDR3 DNA is TGTGCCAGCAGCCCTCGGACCTCCTACGAGCAGTACTTC. Its protein is CASSPRTSYEQYF.

The V call is TRBV28, the J call TRBJ1-5; D is ambiguous. The CDR3 loop spans 14 amino acids. V shed 7 bases and J shed 1 base, with 11 bases lying between them. The germline gives CDR1 MDHEN, CDR2 SYDVKM. The DNA of the CDR3 is TGTGCCAGCACTTTTGACGCGAGCAATCAGCCCCAGCATTTT. It encodes CASTFDASNQPQHF.

The chain has TRBV19 and TRBJ1-2; D possibly corresponds to TRBD1 (5 bases). Per the germline V gene, CDR1 is LNHDA and CDR2 is SQIVND (reference sequence). The CDR3 has 16 residues. Deletions cut 6 bases from V and 2 bases from J, with 19 bases between. The CDR3 DNA reads TGTGCCAGTAGGTCCGTTTGGGGACGGCTAAACTATGGCTACACCTTC. Translation: CASRSVWGRLNYGYTF. The full variable domain, with the rest looked up from reference TRBV19 and TRBJ1-2, is DGGITQSPKYLFRKEGQNVTLSCEQNLNHDAMYWYRQDPGQGLRLIYYSQIVNDFQKGDIAEGYSVSREKKESFPLTVTSAQKNPTAFYLCASRSVWGRLNYGYTFGSGTRLTVV.

The gene calls are TRBV6-6 and TRBJ2-3; no reliable D call. The CDR3 consists of 12 residues. CDR1 and CDR2 (germline): MNHNY, SVGAGI (reference sequence). Trimming took off 6 bases at V and 2 bases at J, with 6 bases between the two ends. CDR3 amino acids: CASRPPTDTQYF. The DNA of the CDR3 is TGTGCCAGCAGACCACCCACAGATACGCAGTATTTT.

The J gene is TRBJ1-3, the V gene TRBV6-5, with a tentative D call TRBD1 (5 bases). This CDR3 spans 14 amino acids. Trimming took 6 bases from V and 0 from J, leaving 9 bases between them. Germline V lookup: CDR1 MNHEY, CDR2 SVGAGI. CDR3 sequence reads: CASSRGGSGNTIYF. CDR3 nucleotides: TGTGCCAGCAGCCGGGGGGGCTCTGGAAACACCATATATTTT.

The chain links TRBV5-1 to TRBJ2-7; D may be TRBD1 (5 bases). The length of the CDR3 is 14 residues. Germline CDR1 SGHRS, CDR2 YFSETQ. The V end was cut by 4 bases, the J end by 2 bases, with 13 bases between. The CDR3 DNA is TGCGCCAGCAGCCTTGCTGTACAGGCCTACGAGCAGTACTTC. Its protein product is CASSLAVQAYEQYF.

The J gene is TRBJ1-2, the V gene TRBV5-1; 7 bases agree with TRBD1. The CDR3 loop spans 16 amino acids. V lost 4 bases, J lost 2 bases, and 11 bases stayed unmatched. Per germline, CDR1 SGHRS and CDR2 YFSETQ. The CDR3 sequence is CASSARQGSPNYGYTF. CDR3 nucleotide sequence: TGCGCCAGCAGCGCCCGACAGGGATCTCCCAACTATGGCTACACCTTC. The full variable domain, in which reference TRBV5-1 and TRBJ1-2 provide the parts outside the CDR3, is KAGVTQTPRYLIKTRGQQVTLSCSPISGHRSVSWYQQTPGQGLQFLFEYFSETQRNKGNFPGRFSGRQFSNSRSEMNVSTLELGDSALYLCASSARQGSPNYGYTFGSGTRLTVV.

The V and J genes are TRBV6-1 and TRBJ1-2, with 10 bases matching TRBD1. V lost 6 bases, J lost 8 bases, and 12 bases stayed unmatched. This CDR3 has 15 residues. Germline loops: CDR1 MNHNS, CDR2 SASEGT. The CDR3 region has the DNA TGTGCCAGCAGAGCCGGTGGGACAGGGGCTCAAGGCTACACCTTC. This codes for CASRAGGTGAQGYTF.

The CDR3 is CASSLVASGRRAEQFF. CDR3 coding DNA: TGCGCCAGCAGCTTGGTGGCTAGCGGGAGGAGGGCTGAGCAGTTCTTC. The chain recombines TRBV5-1 with TRBJ2-1, with 11 bases fitting TRBD2. V shed 0 bases, J shed 9 bases, and the junction held 8 bases outside the gene matches. This CDR3 region has 16 residues. Germline V lookup: CDR1 SGHRS, CDR2 YFSETQ.

This clone was recorded only once. The chain uses TRBV28 and TRBJ2-7; 8 bases line up with TRBD1. Looked up from germline, CDR1 is MDHEN and CDR2 is SYDVKM. The CDR3 sequence is 12 residues long. J was trimmed by 5 bases and V by 6 bases; bases with no gene match: 3. The CDR3 here is CASRDRADEQYF. CDR3 sequence (DNA): TGTGCCAGCAGGGACAGGGCCGACGAGCAGTACTTC.

This clone came up once. The chain has TRBV5-5 and TRBJ1-4; 8 positions agree with TRBD1. The CDR3 is 17 residues long. Trimming removed 2 bases from V and 0 bases from J; junction bases left unmatched: 6. The germline V gene has CDR1 SGHKS and CDR2 YYEKEE (reference sequence). CDR3 DNA sequence: TGTGCCAGCAGCTTCTCCGGGACAGGTGCAACTAATGAAAAACTGTTTTTT. Protein sequence: CASSFSGTGATNEKLFF. The complete variable domain, with remaining parts taken from reference TRBV5-5 and TRBJ1-4, reads DAGVTQSPTHLIKTRGQQVTLRCSPISGHKSVSWYQQVLGQGPQFIFQYYEKEERGRGNFPDRFSARQFPNYSSELNVNALLLGDSALYLCASSFSGTGATNEKLFFGSGTQLSVL.

This chain joins TRBV5-1 and TRBJ2-1, with 9 bases that match TRBD1. There are 14 residues in the CDR3. Germline loops: CDR1 SGHRS, CDR2 YFSETQ. The trim removed 4 bases at V and 8 bases at J, leaving 7 bases unmatched. The CDR3 sequence is CASSPGQGSDEQFF. In nucleotides, the CDR3 is TGCGCCAGCAGCCCGGGACAGGGAAGCGATGAGCAGTTCTTC.

V gene TRBV5-6 combines with J gene TRBJ2-5; the D gene is possibly TRBD2 (5 bases). The V end lost 4 bases, the J end lost 1 base, and 14 bases lay between the germline ends. Per germline, CDR1 SGHDT and CDR2 YYEEEE. The CDR3 extends over 15 amino acids. The CDR3 nucleotides are TGTGCCAGCAGCCCCCAGACCGGGATCCAAGAGACCCAGTACTTC. Its protein product is CASSPQTGIQETQYF.

The chain has TRBV7-9 and TRBJ2-7; D call uncertain. Per germline, CDR1 SEHNR and CDR2 FQNEAQ (reference sequence). This CDR3 comprises 12 residues. The ends were cut back, 8 bases at V and 3 bases at J, with 11 bases in the middle. The chain's CDR3 is CASALENYEQYF. The CDR3 nucleotides are TGTGCCAGCGCACTGGAGAACTACGAGCAGTACTTC.

V and J are TRBV11-2 and TRBJ2-1; D is possibly TRBD1 or TRBD2 (5 bases each). The CDR3 is 14 residues long. V gave up 0 bases and J gave up 9 bases, with 12 bases separating them. From germline, CDR1 is SGHAT and CDR2 FQNNGV. CDR3 coding DNA: TGTGCCAGCAGCTTAGACGGGGCGGTTCGTGAGCAGTTCTTC. As protein: CASSLDGAVREQFF.

V and J are TRBV1 and TRBJ2-2; the tabulated D call, TRBD2, remains unverified against the DNA. TRBV1 is reported as a pseudogene. The CDR3 length is 14 residues. CDR3 in DNA: TGCACCAGCAGCCAAGGGAGCGGGACCGGGGAGCTGTTTTTT. Translated: CTSSQGSGTGELFF.

This sequence joins TRBV15 and TRBJ1-2; D ambiguous. V lost 1 base to trimming and J lost 2 bases, with 5 bases between them. CDR1 and CDR2 (germline): LNHNV, YYDKDF (reference sequence). This CDR3 is built from 13 residues. The chain's CDR3 is CATSRAENYGYTF. The CDR3 region has the DNA TGTGCCACCAGCAGAGCGGAGAACTATGGCTACACCTTC. The whole variable domain, remainder taken from reference TRBV15 and TRBJ1-2, is DAMVIQNPRYQVTQFGKPVTLSCSQTLNHNVMYWYQQKSSQAPKLLFHYYDKDFNNEADTPDNFQSRRPNTSFCFLDIRSPGLGDTAMYLCATSRAENYGYTFGSGTRLTVV.

In its sample, this clone was seen once. This rearrangement joins TRBV5-1 to TRBJ2-1, with a tentative D call TRBD1 (6 bases). V lost 4 bases, J lost 4 bases, and 18 bases lay in between. The CDR3 covers 16 residues. CDR1 and CDR2 from the germline V gene are SGHRS and YFSETQ. CDR3 in amino acids: CASSLGARTPYNEQFF. For the CDR3, the DNA is TGCGCCAGCAGCCTGGGGGCCAGGACACCTTACAATGAGCAGTTCTTC.

The chain has TRBV2 and TRBJ2-7; TRBD1 agrees at 11 bases. J gave up 12 bases and V 8 bases, and 12 bases lay outside the gene matches. The CDR3 runs 13 residues. CDR1 and CDR2 (germline): SNHLY, FYNNEI. CDR3 bases: TGTGCCAGCGGCGGGCAGGACAGGGGGCAGAGGTACTTC. Its protein product is CASGGQDRGQRYF.

This rearrangement joins TRBV18 to TRBJ1-2, with 7 bases fitting TRBD1. The CDR3 totals 14 residues. From germline, CDR1 is KGHSH and CDR2 LQKENI. V trimming: 2 bases; J trimming: 7 bases; junction bases outside the gene matches: 7. The CDR3 loop reads CASSPSAGGSGYTF. Here the CDR3 DNA reads TGTGCCAGCTCACCATCAGCAGGGGGGTCTGGCTACACCTTC.

J is TRBJ2-5 and V is TRBV7-9; 7 bases align to TRBD1. This CDR3 comprises 12 residues. After removal of 5 bases from V and 4 bases from J, the junction contained 1 base not matched to a gene. Germline V CDR1 and CDR2: SEHNR, FQNEAQ (reference sequence). The CDR3 bases are TGTGCCAGCAGCACAGGGGCAGAGACCCAGTACTTC. Translation: CASSTGAETQYF.

The chain employs TRBV4-3 and TRBJ2-7; the D gene is possibly TRBD2 (7 bases). V shed 0 bases and J shed 7 bases, with 19 bases lying between them. The germline CDR1 and CDR2 sequences are LGHNA and YSLEER. The CDR3 is made up of 16 amino acids. CDR3 bases: TGCGCCAGCAGCCAAGATAAGCTGGAGGGGGGGAGAGAGCAGTACTTC. Its translation: CASSQDKLEGGREQYF.

V and J are TRBV5-8 and TRBJ2-6; 8 bases are a match to TRBD2. Germline V gene lookup returns CDR1 SGHTS and CDR2 YDEGEE. V trimming: 1 base; J trimming: 4 bases; junction bases outside the gene matches: 16. This CDR3 contains 20 residues. The CDR3 reads CASSLTIVPVLAAGANVLTF. The CDR3, as DNA: TGTGCCAGCAGCTTGACCATCGTTCCCGTACTAGCGGCGGGGGCCAACGTCCTGACTTTC.

This clone occurred once. J is TRBJ2-5 and V is TRBV5-5; the match to TRBD1 covers 10 bases. The V segment lost 4 bases and the J segment 5 bases; nucleotides outside the gene matches: 5. This CDR3 is 14 amino acids long. The germline CDR1 and CDR2 sequences are SGHKS and YYEKEE (reference sequence). Written as DNA, the CDR3 is TGTGCCAGCAGCGCGGGACAGGGGTGGGAGACCCAGTACTTC. Translating it yields CASSAGQGWETQYF.